This paragraph covers one T cell receptor beta chain sequence. In this sample, this clonotype turned up a few times. Its recognized antigen is unknown. The sample holds no much larger clone one base away, and base qualities are not on file. This record belongs to a study of CD8 T cells in ankylosing spondylitis (dated by TCRdb to about 2017). Describing the broader study: T cell receptor beta repertoires were profiled in healthy donors and ankylosing spondylitis patients so that disease-linked TCR variants could be found. The full study cohort was made up of about 24 ankylosing spondylitis patients and 95 to 130 healthy donors. Peripheral blood samples were taken, and synovial fluid was additionally collected from ankylosing spondylitis patients.

These reads were obtained on an Illumina HiSeq 2500. Quantitative 5'-RACE with molecular barcodes was used to prepare TCR beta libraries. In the authors' own workflow: A new computational method based on a probabilistic model of VDJ rearrangement was used to identify disease-linked TCR variants. The public reads were reprocessed in TCRdb via fastp at Q25 and MiXCR, keeping in-frame beta chains. CDR3 protein sequences are deduplicated, and each keeps its most common genes and DNA. These V and J calls originate from TCRdb's pipeline instead of the authors' own analysis. Present in this sample are roughly 160,000 distinct CDR3 sequences, roughly 10% of which were seen just once. Jointly, the top ten make up around 15% of the sample. The CDR3 has 16 amino acids, counting the end cysteine and phenylalanine. Just CDR3 DNA is preserved here, 48 bases in frame from base 1. CDR1 and CDR2 (SEHNR, FQNEAQ) derive from the germline V gene (reference sequence). Between the V and J ends, shortened by 5 bases and 3 bases respectively, the junction contains 14 bases.

Results and caveats for the whole study, not just this receptor: According to the report, matched synovial fluid samples from ankylosing spondylitis patients were significantly enriched for the disease-linked clones. Blood from ankylosing spondylitis patients appeared to be characterized by a TCR beta motif made up of 8 or 9 highly homologous amino acid variants. A CD8+ phenotype was shown by the disease-linked clones, which were found at relatively low frequencies in peripheral blood. Some of the motif variants had been reported before in the synovial fluid and blood of reactive arthritis patients, a finding that suggests common disease-initiation mechanisms.

Recombination connected TRBV7-9 to TRBJ1-6; matching of 5 bases hints at TRBD1 as the D gene. The TCR sequence derives from a female donor with ankylosing spondylitis or in good health (not recorded which). Sequences were obtained from blood, either unsorted or a sorted T cell fraction (not recorded which). The CDR3 has the sequence CASSPGLAFYNSPLHF. The sequenced DNA: TGTGCCAGCAGCCCAGGGTTGGCTTTCTATAATTCACCCCTCCACTTT.